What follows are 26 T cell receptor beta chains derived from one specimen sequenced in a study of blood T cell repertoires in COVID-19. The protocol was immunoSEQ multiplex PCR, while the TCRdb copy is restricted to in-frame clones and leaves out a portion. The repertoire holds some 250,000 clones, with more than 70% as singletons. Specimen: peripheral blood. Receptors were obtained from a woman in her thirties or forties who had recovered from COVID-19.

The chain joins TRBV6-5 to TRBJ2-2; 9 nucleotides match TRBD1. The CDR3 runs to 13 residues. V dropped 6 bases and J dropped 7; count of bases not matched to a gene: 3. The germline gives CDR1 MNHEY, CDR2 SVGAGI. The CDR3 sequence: CASRTGGRGELFF. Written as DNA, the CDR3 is TGTGCCAGCAGGACAGGGGGTCGCGGGGAGCTGTTTTTT.

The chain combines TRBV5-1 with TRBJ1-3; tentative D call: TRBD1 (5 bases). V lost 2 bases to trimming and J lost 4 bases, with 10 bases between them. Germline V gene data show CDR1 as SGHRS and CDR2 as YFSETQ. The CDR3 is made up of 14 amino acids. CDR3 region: CASSLTGRGNTIYF. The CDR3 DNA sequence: TGCGCCAGCAGCTTAACAGGCAGAGGAAACACCATATATTTT. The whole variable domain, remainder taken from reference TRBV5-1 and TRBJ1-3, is KAGVTQTPRYLIKTRGQQVTLSCSPISGHRSVSWYQQTPGQGLQFLFEYFSETQRNKGNFPGRFSGRQFSNSRSEMNVSTLELGDSALYLCASSLTGRGNTIYFGEGSWLTVV.

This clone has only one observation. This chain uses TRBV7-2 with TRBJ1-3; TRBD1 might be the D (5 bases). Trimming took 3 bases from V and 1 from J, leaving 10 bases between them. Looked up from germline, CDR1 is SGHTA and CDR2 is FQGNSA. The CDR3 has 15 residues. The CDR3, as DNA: TGTGCCAGCAGCTTTGTCCGGGGGTCTGGAAACACCATATATTTT. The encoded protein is CASSFVRGSGNTIYF.

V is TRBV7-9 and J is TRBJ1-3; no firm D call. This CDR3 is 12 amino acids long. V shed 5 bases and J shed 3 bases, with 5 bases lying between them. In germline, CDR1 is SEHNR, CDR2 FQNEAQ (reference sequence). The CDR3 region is CASSPRGNTIYF. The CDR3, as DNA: TGTGCCAGCAGCCCCCGTGGAAACACCATATATTTT.

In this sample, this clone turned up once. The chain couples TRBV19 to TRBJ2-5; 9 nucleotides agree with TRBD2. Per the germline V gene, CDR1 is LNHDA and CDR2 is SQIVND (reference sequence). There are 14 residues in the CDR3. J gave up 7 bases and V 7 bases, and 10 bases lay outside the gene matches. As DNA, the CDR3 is TGTGCCAGTACGCAAGGACTAGCGTCGGGGACCCAGTACTTC. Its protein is CASTQGLASGTQYF. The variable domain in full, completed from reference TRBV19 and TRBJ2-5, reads DGGITQSPKYLFRKEGQNVTLSCEQNLNHDAMYWYRQDPGQGLRLIYYSQIVNDFQKGDIAEGYSVSREKKESFPLTVTSAQKNPTAFYLCASTQGLASGTQYFGPGTRLLVL.

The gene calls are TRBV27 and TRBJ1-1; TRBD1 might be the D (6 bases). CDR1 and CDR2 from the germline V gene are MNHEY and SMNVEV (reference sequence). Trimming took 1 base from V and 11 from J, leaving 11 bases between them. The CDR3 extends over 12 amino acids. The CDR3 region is CASSLWGGQAFF. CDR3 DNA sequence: TGTGCCAGCAGTTTATGGGGGGGCCAGGCTTTCTTT.

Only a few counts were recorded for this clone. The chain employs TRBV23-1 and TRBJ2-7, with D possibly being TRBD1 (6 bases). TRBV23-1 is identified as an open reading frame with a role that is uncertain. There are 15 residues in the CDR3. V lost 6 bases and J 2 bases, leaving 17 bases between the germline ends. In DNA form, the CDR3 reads TGCGCCAGCAGGCAGGGCGCCGAGGGGGCCTACGAGCAGTACGTC. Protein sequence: CASRQGAEGAYEQYV.

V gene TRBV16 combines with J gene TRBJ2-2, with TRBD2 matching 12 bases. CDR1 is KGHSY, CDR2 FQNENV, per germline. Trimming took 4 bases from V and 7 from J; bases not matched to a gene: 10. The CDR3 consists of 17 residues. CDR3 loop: CASSPPTSGRTVGELFF. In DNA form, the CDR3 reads TGTGCCAGCAGCCCCCCCACTAGCGGGAGGACGGTCGGGGAGCTGTTTTTT.

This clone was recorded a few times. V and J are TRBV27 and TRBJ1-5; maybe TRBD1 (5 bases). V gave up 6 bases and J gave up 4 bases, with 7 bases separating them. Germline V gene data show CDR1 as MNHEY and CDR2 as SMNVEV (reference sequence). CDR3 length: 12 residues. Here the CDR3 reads CASRGPNQPQHF. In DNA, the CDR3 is TGTGCCAGCAGGGGGCCGAATCAGCCCCAGCATTTT.

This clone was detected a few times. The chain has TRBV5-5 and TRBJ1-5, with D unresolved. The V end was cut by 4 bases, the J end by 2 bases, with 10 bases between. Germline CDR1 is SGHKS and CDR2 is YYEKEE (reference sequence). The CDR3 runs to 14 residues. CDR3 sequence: CASSPYGGNQPQHF. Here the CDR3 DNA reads TGTGCCAGCAGCCCATACGGTGGCAATCAGCCCCAGCATTTT.

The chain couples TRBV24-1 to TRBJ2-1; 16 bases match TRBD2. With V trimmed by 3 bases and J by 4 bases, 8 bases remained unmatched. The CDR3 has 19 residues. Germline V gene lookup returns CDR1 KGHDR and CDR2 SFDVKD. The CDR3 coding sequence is TGTGCCACCAGTGATCCAAACGGGACTAGCGGGAGGGGGTACAATGAGCAGTTCTTC. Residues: CATSDPNGTSGRGYNEQFF.

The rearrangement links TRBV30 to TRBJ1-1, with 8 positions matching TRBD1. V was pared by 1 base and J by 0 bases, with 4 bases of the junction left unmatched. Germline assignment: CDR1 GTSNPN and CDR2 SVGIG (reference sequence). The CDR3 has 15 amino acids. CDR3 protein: CAWSDPGGLNTEAFF. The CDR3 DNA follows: TGTGCCTGGAGTGACCCAGGGGGCCTGAACACTGAAGCTTTCTTT.

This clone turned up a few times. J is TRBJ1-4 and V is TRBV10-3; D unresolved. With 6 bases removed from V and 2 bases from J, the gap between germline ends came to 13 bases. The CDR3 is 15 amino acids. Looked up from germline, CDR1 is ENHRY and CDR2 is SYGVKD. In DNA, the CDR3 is TGTGCCATCAGGTCAGGAGGGTCGACTAATGAAAAACTGTTTTTT. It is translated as CAIRSGGSTNEKLFF.

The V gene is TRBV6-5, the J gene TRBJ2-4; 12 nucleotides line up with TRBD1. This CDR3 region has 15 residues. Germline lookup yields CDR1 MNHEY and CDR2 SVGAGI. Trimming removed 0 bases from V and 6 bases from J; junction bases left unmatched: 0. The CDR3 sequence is CASSYSGQGANIQYF. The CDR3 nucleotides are TGTGCCAGCAGTTACTCGGGACAGGGGGCAAACATTCAGTACTTC.

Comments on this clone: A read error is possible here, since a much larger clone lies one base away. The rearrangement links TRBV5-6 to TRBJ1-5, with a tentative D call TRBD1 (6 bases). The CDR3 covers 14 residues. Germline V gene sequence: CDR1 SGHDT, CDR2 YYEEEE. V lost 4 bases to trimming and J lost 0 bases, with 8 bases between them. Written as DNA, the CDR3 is TGTGCCAGCAGCCCAGGGGATAGCAATCAGCCCCAGCATTTT. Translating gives CASSPGDSNQPQHF.

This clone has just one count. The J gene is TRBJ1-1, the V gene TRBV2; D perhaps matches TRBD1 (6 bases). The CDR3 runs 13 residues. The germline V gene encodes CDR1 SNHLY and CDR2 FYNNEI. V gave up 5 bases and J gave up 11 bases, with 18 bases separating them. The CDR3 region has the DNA TGTGCCAGCAGTCAGGGGCGCCCCCCGCATGCTTTCTTT. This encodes CASSQGRPPHAFF.

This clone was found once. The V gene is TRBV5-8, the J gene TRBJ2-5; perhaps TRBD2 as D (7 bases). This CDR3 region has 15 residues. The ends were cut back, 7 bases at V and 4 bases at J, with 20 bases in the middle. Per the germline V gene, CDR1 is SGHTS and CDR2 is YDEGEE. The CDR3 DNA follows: TGTGCCAGCTCCCTTTGGACCGGGGGGCGAGAGACCCAGTACTTC. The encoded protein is CASSLWTGGRETQYF.

CDR3 residues: CASSPRLAREQFF. In nucleotides, the CDR3 is TGTGCCAGCAGCCCCCGACTAGCACGAGAGCAGTTCTTC. The V call is TRBV7-2, the J call TRBJ2-1, with 7 positions matching TRBD2. Germline values: CDR1 SGHTA, CDR2 FQGNSA. CDR3 length: 13 amino acids. Trimming at V came to 5 bases and at J to 10 bases, leaving 8 bases not matched to a gene.

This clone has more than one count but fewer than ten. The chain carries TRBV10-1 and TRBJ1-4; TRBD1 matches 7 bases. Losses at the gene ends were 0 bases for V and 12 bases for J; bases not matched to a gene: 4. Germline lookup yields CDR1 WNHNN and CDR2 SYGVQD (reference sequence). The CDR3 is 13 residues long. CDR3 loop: CASSESRQGELFF. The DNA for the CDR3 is TGCGCCAGCAGTGAGTCCCGACAGGGTGAACTGTTTTTT.

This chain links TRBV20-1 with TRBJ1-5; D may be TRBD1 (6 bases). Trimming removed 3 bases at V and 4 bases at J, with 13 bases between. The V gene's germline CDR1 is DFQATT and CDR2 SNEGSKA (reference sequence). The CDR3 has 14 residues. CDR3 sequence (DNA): TGCAGTGCTAGTTTTGGGACAAGTAATCAGCCCCAGCATTTT. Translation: CSASFGTSNQPQHF.

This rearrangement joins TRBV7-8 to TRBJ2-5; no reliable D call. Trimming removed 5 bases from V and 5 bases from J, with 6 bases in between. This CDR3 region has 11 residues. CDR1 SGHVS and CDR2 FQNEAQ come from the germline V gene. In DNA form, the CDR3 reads TGTGCCAGCAGCCCGAGGGAGACCCAGTACTTC. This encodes CASSPRETQYF.

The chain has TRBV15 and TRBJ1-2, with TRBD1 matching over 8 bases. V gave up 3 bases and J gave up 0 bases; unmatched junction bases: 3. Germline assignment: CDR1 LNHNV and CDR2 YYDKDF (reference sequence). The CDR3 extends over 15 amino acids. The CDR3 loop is CATSSATGANYGYTF. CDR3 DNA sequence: TGTGCCACCAGCAGCGCGACAGGGGCTAACTATGGCTACACCTTC.

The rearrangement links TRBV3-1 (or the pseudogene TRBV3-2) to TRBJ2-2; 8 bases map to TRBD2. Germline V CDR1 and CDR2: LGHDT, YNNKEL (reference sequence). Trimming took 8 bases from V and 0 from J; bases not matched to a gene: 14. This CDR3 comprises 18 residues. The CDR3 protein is CASGVAGRGSANTGELFF. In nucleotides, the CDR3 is TGTGCCAGCGGAGTAGCGGGACGAGGCTCAGCGAACACCGGGGAGCTGTTTTTT.

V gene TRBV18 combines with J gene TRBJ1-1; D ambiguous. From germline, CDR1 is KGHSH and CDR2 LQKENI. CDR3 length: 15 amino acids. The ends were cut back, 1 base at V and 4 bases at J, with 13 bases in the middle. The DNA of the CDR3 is TGTGCCAGCTCACCACTCCAGGCCCAAGGCACTGAAGCTTTCTTT. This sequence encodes CASSPLQAQGTEAFF.

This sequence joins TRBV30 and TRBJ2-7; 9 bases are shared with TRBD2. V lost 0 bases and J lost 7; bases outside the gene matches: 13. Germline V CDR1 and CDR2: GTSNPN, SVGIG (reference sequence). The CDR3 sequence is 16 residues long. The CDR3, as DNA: TGTGCCTGGAGTGTACCGAGGGCGGGAGGGCCTGGGGAGCAGTACTTC. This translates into CAWSVPRAGGPGEQYF.

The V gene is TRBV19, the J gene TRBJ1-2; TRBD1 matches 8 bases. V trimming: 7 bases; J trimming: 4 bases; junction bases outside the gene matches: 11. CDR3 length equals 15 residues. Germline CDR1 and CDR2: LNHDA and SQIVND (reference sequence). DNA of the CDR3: TGTGCCAGTACCCCCCCAGGGGGCGTCCTCTATGGCTACACCTTC. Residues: CASTPPGGVLYGYTF.